This passage covers 5 T cell receptor beta chains from one sample sequenced in a study of Graves' ophthalmopathy and Graves' hyperthyroidism (dated by TCRdb to the late 2010s). The sequencing machine was an Illumina HiSeq 2000. For repertoire sequencing, TCR beta CDR3 regions were amplified from RNA transcripts. The first round of RT-PCR was done with HTBI primers and the Qiagen OneStep RT-PCR kit, and was followed by a second round of multiplex PCR, then size selection and purification. TCRdb trimmed public reads at Q25 via fastp, called clones via MiXCR and kept in-frame beta chains. Entries are consolidated by CDR3 protein sequence, retaining the most common genes and DNA. The sample table holds about 740,000 distinct CDR3 sequences, of which roughly two fifths were seen once. Together, the top ten hold less than 55% of the sample. Sequences were obtained from peripheral blood. These TCRs come from an adult man with Graves' ophthalmopathy.

The chain combines TRBV7-9 with TRBJ1-6; 10 bases align to TRBD1. V dropped 3 bases and J dropped 7; count of bases not matched to a gene: 9. CDR3 length equals 17 residues. From germline, CDR1 is SEHNR and CDR2 FQNEAQ (reference sequence). The CDR3: CASSLDRGAKLNSPLHF. As DNA, the CDR3 is TGTGCCAGCAGCTTGGACAGGGGGGCGAAATTGAATTCACCCCTCCACTTT.

The genes are TRBV4-3 and TRBJ2-2, with D maybe TRBD1 (5 bases). This CDR3 spans 16 amino acids. V was cut by 4 bases and J by 1 base, with 13 bases left in between. Germline values: CDR1 LGHNA, CDR2 YSLEER. CDR3 sequence (DNA): TGCGCCAGCAGCCGGGCGGACACTTTGAACACCGGGGAGCTGTTTTTT. This translates into CASSRADTLNTGELFF.

Comment on this clonotype: This sequence may be a read error, since a much larger clone differs from it by one base. This rearrangement joins TRBV2 to TRBJ2-7; a possible D gene is TRBD1 (6 bases). This CDR3 spans 14 amino acids. CDR1 SNHLY and CDR2 FYNNEI come from the germline V gene. Between the trimmed V and J ends, which lost 6 bases and 7 bases, there was a span of 19 bases. The CDR3 reads CASSCRGLNLEQYF. DNA of the CDR3: TGTGCCAGCAGCTGCAGGGGCCTCAATCTAGAGCAGTACTTC.

In the case of this clonotype: It may be a read error: a sequence one base away is much more abundant. The chain joins TRBV12-3 or TRBV12-4 to TRBJ1-1, with D possibly TRBD1 on 5 matching bases. The CDR3 is 12 residues long. CDR3 sequence reads: CASRTDSPEALF. CDR3 in DNA: TGTGCCAGCAGGACCGACAGTCCAGAAGCTCTCTTT.

The chain has TRBV29-1 and TRBJ2-5; weak D call: TRBD1 (5 bases). This CDR3 is 14 amino acids long. V was clipped by 4 bases and J by 7 bases, with 19 bases between them. CDR1 is SQVTM and CDR2 is ANQGSEA in the germline V gene. The CDR3 sequence is CSVAGPGNGVTQYF. The CDR3 nucleotides are TGCAGCGTTGCAGGGCCCGGAAACGGCGTGACCCAGTACTTC.